This T cell receptor (beta chain) originates from a study of blood T cell repertoires in COVID-19. Study information: Both acute and convalescent COVID-19 samples were obtained from the United States, Italy and Spain. PBMCs, B-cell-depleted T cells, or T cells provided the cDNA or gDNA that made up the material.

Per the original data handling: Estimation of nucleated cell counts was performed using reference gene primer amplification. Profiling relied on immunoSEQ multiplex PCR, and the TCRdb table lists in-frame clones only, not all of them. Clonal size and the V and J genes are those of that table, whereas D and trimming came from the DNA. The top ten clones hold about 20% of a sample with some 87,000 clones, about three quarters of them seen once. V lost 0 bases, J lost 8 bases, and 4 bases stayed unmatched. The germline gives CDR1 SGHTA, CDR2 FQGNSA. The CDR3 is made up of 14 amino acids. The material sequenced was peripheral blood. The chain carries TRBV7-2 and TRBJ1-2; 9 bases match TRBD1. This receptor was identified in a woman older than 75 with active or convalescent COVID-19. CDR3 DNA sequence: TGTGCCAGCAGCTTAGCCCCCGGGACAGGGGGCTACACCTTC. Its protein is CASSLAPGTGGYTF.